Given below is one TCR beta chain in context. The antigen remains unidentified. This sample is part of a study of cytomegalovirus exposure and HLA in healthy donors. Study details: Out of about 360 genotyped donors, less than 85% belonged to the Caucasian-associated ancestry cluster.

Findings and caveats of the study: TCR association rates varied by HLA locus in a later analysis, with DRB1 highest and HLA-C lowest.

The CDR3 loop spans 14 amino acids. The J segment lost 6 bases and the V segment lost 6 bases, leaving 4 bases of the junction unmatched. Germline V CDR1 and CDR2: SEHNR, FQNEAQ (reference sequence). Vbeta (60) and Jbeta (13) primers were used in the PCR. Sequenced by immunoSEQ multiplex PCR; TCRdb stores in-frame clones only, minus some. The sample carries about 150,000 clones, around 72% recorded once. This sequence originates from a man in his forties or fifties in good health and CMV-seronegative. The source material was PBMCs. V is TRBV7-9 and J is TRBJ1-4; the match to TRBD1 covers 10 bases. CDR3 sequence: CASSPGTGDEKLFF. The CDR3 DNA sequence: TGTGCCAGCAGTCCCGGGACAGGGGATGAAAAACTGTTTTTT.